This entry concerns a single T cell receptor beta chain. The antigen remains undetermined. This entry comes from a study of blood T cells in healthy people across ages. Study observations and caveats: There was a strong correlation between TCR beta diversity and naive T cell percentage.

For the second PCR, which ran for about 7 to 12 cycles, a sample-barcoded 5' primer and a J-beta primer mix were used. TCRdb processed the 5' RACE reads anew with MiXCR; each CDR3 protein has one entry. The top ten hold about 21% of the sample, which has 650,000 to 800,000 distinct CDR3 sequences, roughly 44% seen once. Researchers collected ten milliliters of peripheral blood from every single donor. Total RNA extracted from each sample amounted to at least 5.5 micrograms. This CDR3 has 18 amino acids. Trimming pared 2 bases from V and 0 bases from J, leaving 16 bases between. Germline CDR1 reads MNHEY; CDR2 reads SVGAGI.

The chain combines TRBV6-5 with TRBJ1-4, with D unresolved. Sequenced material: blood. The sequence derives from a man aged 55-75 years in good health. The CDR3 loop is CASSYTETFYATNEKLFF. Written as DNA, the CDR3 is TGTGCCAGCAGTTACACCGAAACCTTCTATGCAACTAATGAAAAACTGTTTTTT.